These 11 T cell receptor beta chains were sequenced from one sample in a study of monozygotic twins with inflammatory bowel disease. No DNA is given; TCRdb re-called the 5' RACE reads and lists each CDR3 protein once. This sample carries a few hundred thousand distinct CDR3 sequences, with 2.5% to 3% going to the ten biggest clones. Sequencing used blood. These receptors came from a human donor with ulcerative colitis or Crohn's disease, or a healthy co-twin of an affected twin (not recorded which).

The CDR3 sequence: CASSYWSGGSYNEQFF. This chain connects TRBV6-2 or TRBV6-3 to TRBJ2-1; TCRdb's assignment of TRBD1 cannot be checked, as there is no DNA. This CDR3 spans 16 amino acids. Germline CDR1 and CDR2: MNHEY and SVGEGT.

The chain is built from TRBV4-3 and TRBJ2-3; TCRdb selects TRBD2, and the lack of DNA leaves this call unchecked. This CDR3 has 18 amino acids. In germline, CDR1 is LGHNA, CDR2 YSLEER. CDR3 in amino acids: CASSQDLSGGLVTDTQYF.

The genes are TRBV20-1 and TRBJ2-7; with no DNA, the TCRdb D assignment of TRBD2 cannot be verified. CDR1 DFQATT and CDR2 SNEGSKA come from the germline V gene (reference sequence). CDR3 size: 15 residues. CDR3 residues: CSARRLAGASYEQYF.

The rearrangement joins TRBV6-5 to TRBJ2-2; TCRdb calls TRBD1, which cannot be checked without DNA. Germline V lookup: CDR1 MNHEY, CDR2 SVGAGI. CDR3 length: 15 amino acids. CDR3 region: CASSYSRTDTGELFF.

The chain carries TRBV3-1 and TRBJ1-3; TCRdb lists TRBD1, though no DNA is available to test this call. This CDR3 contains 16 residues. Germline CDR1 LGHDT, CDR2 YNNKEL (reference sequence). The CDR3 protein is CASSQMVRARENTIYF. Filled out from reference TRBV3-1 and TRBJ1-3, the complete variable domain reads DTAVSQTPKYLVTQMGNDKSIKCEQNLGHDTMYWYKQDSKKFLKIMFSYNNKELIINETVPNRFSPKSPDKAHLNLHINSLELGDSAVYFCASSQMVRARENTIYFGEGSWLTVV.

The V call is TRBV20-1, the J call TRBJ2-1. CDR1 is DFQATT and CDR2 is SNEGSKA in the germline V gene (reference sequence). The CDR3 has 17 residues. CDR3: CSAKGASGVRSYNEQFF.

The V gene is TRBV6-2 or TRBV6-3, the J gene TRBJ2-1; TCRdb lists TRBD2, though no DNA is available to test this call. The CDR3 length is 15 residues. Germline V gene sequence: CDR1 MNHEY, CDR2 SVGEGT. The CDR3 sequence is CASRKLAGGIDEQFF.

The chain employs TRBV10-3 and TRBJ1-4; TCRdb selects TRBD1, and the lack of DNA leaves this call unchecked. This CDR3 spans 14 amino acids. The germline CDR1 and CDR2 sequences are ENHRY and SYGVKD. This CDR3 reads CAIRDGTGNEKLFF.

The V call is TRBV18, the J call TRBJ2-7; TCRdb's D call of TRBD1 is untestable without DNA. The CDR3 has 14 residues. CDR1 and CDR2 from the germline V gene are KGHSH and LQKENI. This chain's CDR3 is CASSTLDRSYEQYF.

This chain uses TRBV12-3 or TRBV12-4 with TRBJ2-5; the D call from TCRdb, TRBD1, cannot be confirmed without DNA. The length of the CDR3 is 14 residues. The CDR3 sequence is CASSFSGFGETQYF.

The chain recombines TRBV24-1 with TRBJ2-2; as DNA is missing, the TRBD1 call by TCRdb cannot be tested. The germline CDR1 and CDR2 sequences are KGHDR and SFDVKD. The CDR3 runs 13 residues. CDR3: CATSDPVPGELFF.